This is a list of T cell receptor beta chains from one sample in a study of identical twins. A single record per CDR3 protein comes from TCRdb applying MiXCR to the 5' RACE reads. The table has around 490,000 distinct CDR3 sequences, approximately 15% seen once. These data were also reused for a study on yellow fever vaccine responses in identical twins.

Material: CD4+ T cells sorted from blood. Source of these receptors: a woman under 30 in good health. Both conserved end residues are part of each CDR3. A D gene is named only where the DNA matches it firmly. The size of a clone is reported for some rows only, either as once, few or many, or as a class for expanded clones.

cdr3_length	clone_size	v_call	j_call	d_call	cdr3_nt	cdr3_aa
13	-	TRBV27	TRBJ2-5	-	TGTGCCAGCAGTTTCCGTAATCAAGAGACCCAGTACTTC	CASSFRNQETQYF
15	few	TRBV7-3	TRBJ1-1	TRBD1	TGTGCCAGCAGCTTATCGACAGGGGTTGACACTGAAGCTTTCTTT	CASSLSTGVDTEAFF
14	-	TRBV29-1	TRBJ2-2	-	TGCAGCGTTGCTGCGGGGATGAACACCGGGGAGCTGTTTTTT	CSVAAGMNTGELFF
10	few	TRBV7-2	TRBJ2-7	-	TGTGCCAGCAGCCGGACTTATTTGAACTTC	CASSRTYLNF
14	-	TRBV12-3/TRBV12-4	TRBJ1-6	TRBD1	TGTGCCAGCAGTCTAGACAGGGATAATTCACCCCTCCACTTT	CASSLDRDNSPLHF
14	few	TRBV3-1	TRBJ1-2	-	TGTGCCAGCAGCCAAAGGGGGGCGCGGGATGGCTACACCTTC	CASSQRGARDGYTF
13	-	TRBV7-8	TRBJ2-5	-	TGTGCCAGCAGCTCCGGGGGTTGGGAGACCCAGTACTTC	CASSSGGWETQYF
15	-	TRBV2	TRBJ1-6	TRBD1	TGTGCCAGCATGACCAAAGGGACAGGGAATTCACCCCTCCACTTT	CASMTKGTGNSPLHF
12	-	TRBV20-1	TRBJ1-6	TRBD1	TGCAGCCTCCGGGACAGTAATTCACCCCTCCACTTT	CSLRDSNSPLHF
14	-	TRBV20-1	TRBJ2-1	-	TGCAGTGCTCTTCTAAGCGGGCTTTACAATGAGCAGTTCTTC	CSALLSGLYNEQFF
15	-	TRBV12-3/TRBV12-4	TRBJ1-2	-	TGTGCCAGCAGTGGGGCCCCATCTTATGCCTATGGCTACACCTTC	CASSGAPSYAYGYTF
19	-	TRBV12-3/TRBV12-4	TRBJ2-2	TRBD1	TGTGCCATCTGTTTAGACCTACTACAGGGGGCTAAGAACACCGGGGAGCTGTTTTTT	CAICLDLLQGAKNTGELFF
16	many	TRBV10-3	TRBJ2-2	-	TGTGCCATCAGTGATTCCGGGCAGGGGATCGCCGGGGAGCTGTTTTTT	CAISDSGQGIAGELFF
18	many	TRBV3-1	TRBJ1-1	TRBD1	TGTGCCAGCAGCCAAGTAAGAACAGGGGGAAGGTCGGACACTGAAGCTTTCTTT	CASSQVRTGGRSDTEAFF
14	-	TRBV10-3	TRBJ1-5	-	TGTGCCATCAGTGTCGGGGCTAGCAATCAGCCCCAGCATTTT	CAISVGASNQPQHF